These 25 T cell receptor beta chains came from one sample sequenced in a study of blood T cell repertoires in COVID-19. Method: immunoSEQ multiplex PCR; TCRdb's copy keeps in-frame clones and lacks some. The sample holds around 60,000 clones, approximately 80% seen once. Specimen: peripheral blood. These TCRs come from a man of 80 years or more with acute or convalescent COVID-19.

This sequence joins TRBV18 and TRBJ1-2; D may be TRBD1 (5 bases). The germline gives CDR1 KGHSH, CDR2 LQKENI. V was clipped by 2 bases and J by 6 bases, with 16 bases between them. The CDR3 is 15 residues long. In DNA, the CDR3 is TGTGCCAGCTCACCAAGGCAGGGTGAAAGGGATGGCTACACCTTC. Its protein is CASSPRQGERDGYTF.

V and J are TRBV7-9 and TRBJ1-5; 10 bases align to TRBD1. Germline CDR1 reads SEHNR; CDR2 reads FQNEAQ (reference sequence). The CDR3 consists of 17 residues. The ends lost 5 bases at V and 0 bases at J; junction bases unmatched: 7. In nucleotides, the CDR3 is TGTGCCAGCAGCCATGGGGGGACAGGGGTTAGCAATCAGCCCCAGCATTTT. Protein product: CASSHGGTGVSNQPQHF.

The J gene is TRBJ2-5, the V gene TRBV20-1; the D is unclear. The CDR3 runs to 10 residues. The V gene lost 5 bases and the J gene lost 5 bases, with 6 bases spanning the gap. CDR1 is DFQATT and CDR2 is SNEGSKA in the germline V gene (reference sequence). CDR3 amino acids: CSASEETQYF. The CDR3 DNA sequence: TGCAGTGCTTCCGAGGAGACCCAGTACTTC.

This chain links TRBV27 with TRBJ2-7; tentatively, D is TRBD1 (6 bases). Trimming took off 8 bases at V and 3 bases at J, with 14 bases between the two ends. CDR1 and CDR2 (germline): MNHEY, SMNVEV (reference sequence). The CDR3 length is 13 residues. CDR3 in amino acids: CASREAGDYEQYF. The CDR3 DNA reads TGTGCCAGCCGAGAGGCAGGGGACTACGAGCAGTACTTC.

This clone was counted between two and nine times. The chain is built from TRBV7-2 and TRBJ1-1, with D maybe TRBD1 (5 bases). CDR3 length: 16 amino acids. The germline gives CDR1 SGHTA, CDR2 FQGNSA. The V and J ends lost 2 bases and 1 base respectively, with 14 bases between them. The CDR3 spells CASSLSRPRENTEAFF. The CDR3 DNA is TGTGCCAGCAGCTTAAGTCGGCCCAGGGAGAACACTGAAGCTTTCTTT.

This chain uses TRBV19 with TRBJ2-4; D gene unclear. Germline CDR1 reads LNHDA; CDR2 reads SQIVND (reference sequence). CDR3 size: 15 residues. Trimming removed 0 bases from V and 1 base from J, with 7 bases in between. CDR3 loop: CASSIDTEAKNIQYF. The CDR3 DNA sequence: TGTGCCAGTAGTATAGATACAGAGGCCAAAAACATTCAGTACTTC.

In its sample, this clone was seen once. The chain employs TRBV11-3 and TRBJ2-2, with TRBD2 as a possible D gene (6 bases). In germline, CDR1 is SGHNT, CDR2 YENEEA. The V end was cut by 6 bases, the J end by 4 bases, with 15 bases between. CDR3 length equals 15 residues. CDR3 nucleotides: TGTGCCAGCAGGAATGGAGGGGCGGGCACCGGGGAGCTGTTTTTT. Its translation is CASRNGGAGTGELFF.

The rearrangement joins TRBV10-3 to TRBJ2-1; D possibly corresponds to TRBD2 (6 bases). Looked up from germline, CDR1 is ENHRY and CDR2 is SYGVKD. This CDR3 is 15 amino acids long. The ends were cut back, 10 bases at V and 3 bases at J, with 19 bases in the middle. Written as DNA, the CDR3 is TGTGCCACCGGGGCGGGAACCGCCTTCTACAATGAGCAGTTCTTC. It translates to CATGAGTAFYNEQFF.

The chain couples TRBV4-1 to TRBJ2-7, with TRBD2 matching 8 bases. With V trimmed by 0 bases and J by 0 bases, 4 bases remained unmatched. The CDR3 runs 16 residues. Looked up from germline, CDR1 is MGHRA and CDR2 is YSYEKL. The CDR3 sequence: CASSQDSGGVSYEQYF. In nucleotides, the CDR3 is TGCGCCAGCAGCCAAGATTCCGGGGGGGTCTCCTACGAGCAGTACTTC.

This clone was seen just once. V gene TRBV5-4 combines with J gene TRBJ2-5; D gene unclear. CDR1 and CDR2 (germline): SGHNT, YYREEE (reference sequence). Trimming left V 3 bases short and J 1 base short, with 4 bases between. This CDR3 has 12 amino acids. Here the CDR3 reads CASSWAQETQYF. As DNA, the CDR3 is TGTGCCAGCAGCTGGGCCCAAGAGACCCAGTACTTC.

This clone was seen just once. V and J are TRBV30 and TRBJ1-3; D perhaps matches TRBD1 (6 bases). Looked up from germline, CDR1 is GTSNPN and CDR2 is SVGIG (reference sequence). This CDR3 region has 16 residues. The V end was cut by 2 bases, the J end by 0 bases, with 14 bases between. CDR3 sequence: CAWSRSDSSSGNTIYF. DNA for the CDR3: TGTGCCTGGAGTCGTTCGGACAGCAGCTCTGGAAACACCATATATTTT.

V gene TRBV18 combines with J gene TRBJ1-1; no definite D call. Trimming shortened V by 3 bases and J by 4 bases, and 9 bases separated the two germline ends. The CDR3 totals 13 residues. Germline assignment: CDR1 KGHSH and CDR2 LQKENI. The CDR3 DNA sequence: TGTGCCAGCTCACCCGTTAGGAGCACTGAAGCTTTCTTT. Translating it yields CASSPVRSTEAFF.

The chain couples TRBV5-1 to TRBJ2-5, with unresolved D. Trimming pared 0 bases from V and 2 bases from J, leaving 11 bases between. Germline assignment: CDR1 SGHRS and CDR2 YFSETQ. The CDR3 totals 15 residues. CDR3 sequence reads: CASSLVPRLQETQYF. CDR3 sequence (DNA): TGCGCCAGCAGCTTGGTTCCGCGTCTTCAAGAGACCCAGTACTTC.

The genes are TRBV2 and TRBJ1-2; the match to TRBD1 covers 7 bases. The trim removed 2 bases at V and 6 bases at J, leaving 6 bases unmatched. The CDR3 has 14 amino acids. CDR1 and CDR2 (germline): SNHLY, FYNNEI. The CDR3 DNA sequence: TGTGCCAGCAGTGAAACACAGGGGAGTCATGGCTACACCTTC. Translating it yields CASSETQGSHGYTF.

The chain combines TRBV11-3 with TRBJ2-1; 8 nucleotides line up with TRBD2. This CDR3 has 14 amino acids. Unmatched junction bases numbered 5, after V lost 3 bases and J lost 7 bases. Germline assignment: CDR1 SGHNT and CDR2 YENEEA. CDR3 sequence: CASSLGTSYNEQFF. The CDR3, as DNA: TGTGCCAGCAGCTTGGGGACTAGTTATAATGAGCAGTTCTTC.

This clone was observed a single time. J is TRBJ2-3 and V is TRBV2, with TRBD2 matching 12 bases. This CDR3 has 16 amino acids. V shed 6 bases, J shed 4 bases, and the junction held 8 bases outside the gene matches. Germline CDR1 and CDR2: SNHLY and FYNNEI. The CDR3 is CASRAGLAGQADTQYF. The CDR3 nucleotides read TGTGCCAGCAGAGCGGGACTAGCGGGCCAGGCAGATACGCAGTATTTT.

The V gene is TRBV9, the J gene TRBJ1-2; TRBD1 aligns across 7 bases. The germline gives CDR1 SGDLS, CDR2 YYNGEE. V dropped 4 bases and J dropped 4; count of bases not matched to a gene: 10. The CDR3 runs to 15 residues. CDR3 sequence (DNA): TGTGCCAGCAGCCCCCAGACAGGGCGAGGCTATGGCTACACCTTC. It encodes CASSPQTGRGYGYTF.

J is TRBJ2-3 and V is TRBV25-1, with 10 bases aligning to TRBD1. J was trimmed by 6 bases and V by 2 bases; bases with no gene match: 5. CDR1 is MGHDK, CDR2 SYGVNS, per germline. There are 15 residues in the CDR3. CDR3 amino acids: CASSELGTGADTQYF. The CDR3 coding sequence is TGTGCCAGCAGTGAACTGGGGACAGGGGCTGATACGCAGTATTTT.

Only one count was recorded for this clone. J is TRBJ1-2 and V is TRBV3-1 (or the pseudogene TRBV3-2); TRBD1 might be the D (6 bases). Germline V CDR1 and CDR2: LGHDT, YNNKEL (reference sequence). V lost 4 bases, J lost 7 bases, and 22 bases lay in between. The CDR3 sequence is 16 residues long. This CDR3 reads CASSPELRQVVSGYTF. The CDR3, as DNA: TGTGCCAGCAGCCCGGAGTTGAGACAGGTCGTAAGTGGCTACACCTTC.

The gene calls are TRBV5-1 and TRBJ1-4; D unresolved. CDR1 is SGHRS, CDR2 YFSETQ, per germline. Trimming stripped 5 bases from V and 13 bases from J, with 21 bases between. CDR3 size: 14 residues. This chain's CDR3 is CASSPLEAIEGLFF. The CDR3 DNA reads as TGCGCCAGCAGTCCCCTTGAAGCGATAGAGGGACTGTTTTTT.

The chain recombines TRBV2 with TRBJ1-2; 12 bases map to TRBD1. CDR3 length equals 14 residues. Germline CDR1 SNHLY, CDR2 FYNNEI. The V segment lost 6 bases and the J segment 8 bases; nucleotides outside the gene matches: 7. CDR3 nucleotide sequence: TGTGCCAGCAGAAAAGGGACAGGGGGCGCCGGCTACACCTTC. Its translation is CASRKGTGGAGYTF.

Only one count was recorded for this clone. V usage is TRBV11-2 and J usage is TRBJ2-7; tentative D call: TRBD1 (6 bases). Germline loops: CDR1 SGHAT, CDR2 FQNNGV. This CDR3 contains 12 residues. V dropped 5 bases and J dropped 1 base, with 6 bases sitting between them. The CDR3, as DNA: TGTGCCAGCAGCGGGACATCCTACGAGCAGTACTTC. Its protein product is CASSGTSYEQYF.

The chain recombines TRBV7-8 with TRBJ2-3; weak D call: TRBD2 (6 bases). Trimming removed 2 bases at V and 2 bases at J, with 11 bases between. Germline loops: CDR1 SGHVS, CDR2 FQNEAQ. This CDR3 region has 15 residues. The CDR3 is CASSLLRTNTDTQYF. CDR3 in DNA: TGTGCCAGCAGCTTACTAAGGACTAACACAGATACGCAGTATTTT.

The chain carries TRBV6-6 and TRBJ1-1, with TRBD1 as a possible D gene (6 bases). The CDR3 has 15 residues. The V gene lost 2 bases and the J gene lost 1 base, with 11 bases spanning the gap. Germline V gene data show CDR1 as MNHNY and CDR2 as SVGAGI (reference sequence). The CDR3 sequence: CASSYRAGANTEAFF. CDR3 nucleotide sequence: TGTGCCAGCAGTTACAGGGCAGGGGCGAACACTGAAGCTTTCTTT.

V and J are TRBV2 and TRBJ1-5, with D tentatively TRBD1 (6 bases). CDR3 length equals 13 residues. Germline V gene data show CDR1 as SNHLY and CDR2 as FYNNEI. Trimming shortened V by 5 bases and J by 5 bases, and 10 bases separated the two germline ends. CDR3 sequence reads: CASSLRGYQPQHF. The CDR3 coding sequence is TGTGCCAGCAGTCTCAGGGGTTATCAGCCCCAGCATTTT.